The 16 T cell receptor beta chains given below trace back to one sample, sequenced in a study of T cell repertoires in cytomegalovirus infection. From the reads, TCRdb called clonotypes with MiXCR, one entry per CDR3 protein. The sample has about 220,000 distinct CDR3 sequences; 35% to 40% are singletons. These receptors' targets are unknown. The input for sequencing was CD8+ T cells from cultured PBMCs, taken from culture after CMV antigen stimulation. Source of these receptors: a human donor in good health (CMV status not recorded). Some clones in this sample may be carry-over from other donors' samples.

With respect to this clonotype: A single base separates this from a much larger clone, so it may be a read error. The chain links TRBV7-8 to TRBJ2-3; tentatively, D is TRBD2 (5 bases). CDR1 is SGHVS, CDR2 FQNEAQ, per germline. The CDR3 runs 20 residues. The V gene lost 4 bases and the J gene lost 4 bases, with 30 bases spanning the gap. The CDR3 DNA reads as TGTGCCAGCAGCTCAATATTGAAGCGGCTGCCCGATACTGGCTCAGATACGCAGTATTTT. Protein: CASSSILKRLPDTGSDTQYF.

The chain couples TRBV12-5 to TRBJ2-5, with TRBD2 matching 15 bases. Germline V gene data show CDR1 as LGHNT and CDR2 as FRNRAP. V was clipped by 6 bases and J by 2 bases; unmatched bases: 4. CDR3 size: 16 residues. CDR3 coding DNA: TGTGCTAGTGGCGACGGACTAGCGGGGGGGCAAGAGACCCAGTACTTC. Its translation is CASGDGLAGGQETQYF.

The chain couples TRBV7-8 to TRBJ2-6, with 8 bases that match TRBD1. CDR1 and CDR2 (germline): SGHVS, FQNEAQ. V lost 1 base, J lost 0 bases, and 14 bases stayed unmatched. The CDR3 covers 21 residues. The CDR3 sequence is CASSLDTPGQDLLSGANVLTF. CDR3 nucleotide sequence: TGTGCCAGCAGCTTAGATACCCCGGGACAGGACTTACTCTCTGGGGCCAACGTCCTGACTTTC.

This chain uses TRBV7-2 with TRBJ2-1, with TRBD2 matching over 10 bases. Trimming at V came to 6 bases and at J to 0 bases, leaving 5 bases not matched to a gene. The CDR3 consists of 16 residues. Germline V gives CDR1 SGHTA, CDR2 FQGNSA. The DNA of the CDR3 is TGTGCCAGCAGACCTAGCGGGAGTTACTCCTACAATGAGCAGTTCTTC. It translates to CASRPSGSYSYNEQFF.

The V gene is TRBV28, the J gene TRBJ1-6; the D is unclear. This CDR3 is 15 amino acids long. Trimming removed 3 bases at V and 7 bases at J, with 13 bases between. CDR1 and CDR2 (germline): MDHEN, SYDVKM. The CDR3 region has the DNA TGTGCCAGCAGTTTGGCTTGGTCCAGAAATTCACCCCTCCACTTT. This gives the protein CASSLAWSRNSPLHF.

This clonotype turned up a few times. CDR3 amino acids: CASSQVHGQETQYF. The CDR3 DNA reads as TGCGCCAGCAGCCAAGTGCACGGACAAGAGACCCAGTACTTC. The chain links TRBV4-1 to TRBJ2-5; D unclear. This CDR3 is built from 14 residues. Trimming removed 1 base at V and 2 bases at J, with 8 bases between. The germline V gene has CDR1 MGHRA and CDR2 YSYEKL.

The CDR3 sequence is CASSLGGSGGELFF. The CDR3 DNA sequence: TGTGCCAGCAGCTTAGGCGGGAGCGGCGGGGAGCTGTTTTTT. This sequence joins TRBV7-9 and TRBJ2-2, with TRBD2 matching over 7 bases. In germline, CDR1 is SEHNR, CDR2 FQNEAQ (reference sequence). The CDR3 consists of 14 residues. V gave up 1 base and J gave up 7 bases; unmatched junction bases: 3.

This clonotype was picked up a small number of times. CDR3 nucleotide sequence: TGTGCCAGCAGTGAAGTGGGACTAGCCCAGTTCTTC. This codes for CASSEVGLAQFF. This sequence joins TRBV6-1 and TRBJ2-1, with 9 bases that match TRBD2. V lost 1 base, J lost 13 bases, and 2 bases stayed unmatched. The CDR3 extends over 12 amino acids. CDR1 is MNHNS, CDR2 SASEGT, per germline.

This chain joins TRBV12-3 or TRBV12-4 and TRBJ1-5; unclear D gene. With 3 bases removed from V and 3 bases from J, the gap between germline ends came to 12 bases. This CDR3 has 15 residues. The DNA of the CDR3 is TGTGCCAGCAGTTTTGGAGGCGAGTCCAATCAGCCCCAGCATTTT. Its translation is CASSFGGESNQPQHF.

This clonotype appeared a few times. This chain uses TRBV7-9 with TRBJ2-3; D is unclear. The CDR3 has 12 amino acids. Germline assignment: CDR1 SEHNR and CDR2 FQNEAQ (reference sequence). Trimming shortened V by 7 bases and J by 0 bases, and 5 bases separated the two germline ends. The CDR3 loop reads CASTGSTDTQYF. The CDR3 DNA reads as TGTGCCAGCACTGGGAGCACAGATACGCAGTATTTT.

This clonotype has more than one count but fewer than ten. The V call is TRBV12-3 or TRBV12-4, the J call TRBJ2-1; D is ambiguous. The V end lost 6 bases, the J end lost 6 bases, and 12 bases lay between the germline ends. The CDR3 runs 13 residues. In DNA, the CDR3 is TGTGCCAGCAGCCCTACCCTTGCCAATGAGCAGTTCTTC. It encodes CASSPTLANEQFF.

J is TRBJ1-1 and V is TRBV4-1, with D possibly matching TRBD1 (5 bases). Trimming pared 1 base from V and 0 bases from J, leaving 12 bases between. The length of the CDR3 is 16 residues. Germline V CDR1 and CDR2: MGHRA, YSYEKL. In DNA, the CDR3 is TGCGCCAGCAGCCAAGTCACAGGATGGGTGAACACTGAAGCTTTCTTT. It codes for CASSQVTGWVNTEAFF.

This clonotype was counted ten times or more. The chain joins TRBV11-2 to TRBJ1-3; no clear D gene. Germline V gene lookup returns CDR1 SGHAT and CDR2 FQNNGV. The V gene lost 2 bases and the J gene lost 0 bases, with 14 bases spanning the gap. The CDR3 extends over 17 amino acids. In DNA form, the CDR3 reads TGTGCCAGCAGCTTATACGGGTCGGGCGCCTCTGGAAACACCATATATTTT. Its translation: CASSLYGSGASGNTIYF.

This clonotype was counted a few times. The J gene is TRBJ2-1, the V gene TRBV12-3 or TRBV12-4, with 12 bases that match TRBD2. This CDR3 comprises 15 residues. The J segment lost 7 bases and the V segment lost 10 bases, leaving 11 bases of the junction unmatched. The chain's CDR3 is CATHSSGRAENEQFF. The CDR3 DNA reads TGTGCCACCCATTCTAGCGGGAGGGCCGAGAATGAGCAGTTCTTC.

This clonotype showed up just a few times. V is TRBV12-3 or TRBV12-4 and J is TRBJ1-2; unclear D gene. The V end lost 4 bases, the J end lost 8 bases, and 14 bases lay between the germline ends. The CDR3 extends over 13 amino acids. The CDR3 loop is CASSYSWREGYTF. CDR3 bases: TGTGCCAGCAGTTACAGTTGGAGGGAGGGCTACACCTTC.

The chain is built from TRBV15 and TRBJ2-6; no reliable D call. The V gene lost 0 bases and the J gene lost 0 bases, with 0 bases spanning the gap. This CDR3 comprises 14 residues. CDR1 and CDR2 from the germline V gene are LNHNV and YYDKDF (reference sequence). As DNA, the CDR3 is TGTGCCACCAGCAGAGACTCTGGGGCCAACGTCCTGACTTTC. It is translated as CATSRDSGANVLTF.